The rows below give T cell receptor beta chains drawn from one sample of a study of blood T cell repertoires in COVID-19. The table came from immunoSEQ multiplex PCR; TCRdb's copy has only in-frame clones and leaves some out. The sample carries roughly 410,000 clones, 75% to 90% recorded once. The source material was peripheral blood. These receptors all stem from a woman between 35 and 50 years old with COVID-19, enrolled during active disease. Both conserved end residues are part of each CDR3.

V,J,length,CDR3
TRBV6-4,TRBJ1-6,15,CASSDRRGVYSPLHF
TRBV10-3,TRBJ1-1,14,CAISEPQGGTEAFF
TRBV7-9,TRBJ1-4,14,CASSSSGSNEKLFF
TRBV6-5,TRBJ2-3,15,CASSWDTLRTDTQYF
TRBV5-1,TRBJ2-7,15,CASSLRTGVEHEQYF
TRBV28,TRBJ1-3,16,CASSLLGAPGGNTIYF
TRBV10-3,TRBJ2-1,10,CATRGNEQFF
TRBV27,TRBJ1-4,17,CASSFLSPLGRGEKLFF
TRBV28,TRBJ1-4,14,CASSPGGFGEKLFF
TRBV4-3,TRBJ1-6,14,CASSQGQSNSPLHF